This T cell receptor beta chain appears in the sequencing data of a study of control samples from healthy donors and cancer patients (dated by TCRdb to the early 2020s). The CDR3 numbers 13 residues from cysteine through phenylalanine. Left in the record is the CDR3 DNA by itself, 39 bases read in frame from the first base. A distance of 15 bases separates the germline ends of V and J, which lose 7 bases and 8 bases respectively. CDR1 and CDR2 are read off the germline V gene as MNHEY and SVGAGI. As to this clone: Its antigen specificity is not known. Base qualities are not recorded, but no much larger clone differs from it by a single base.

The library came from the immunoSEQ multiplex PCR assay. In its TCRdb copy, this immuneACCESS table keeps in-frame sequences only and misses some clones. Where compared with another copy, unresolved V genes explain less than half of these, and the others have no known cause. Within this sample are 30,000 to 35,000 clones, with 94% of them counted one time only. The ten largest clones take up 5% to 7.5% of the sample. The TCR originated in a man in his sixties in good health. The sample comprised blood. The rearrangement combines TRBV6-5 with TRBJ2-1; TRBD2 is possibly the D segment (5 matching bases). The nucleotide sequence is given as TGTGCCAGCACCCCCGCCGCTAGCCATGAGCAGTTCTTC. Its coded protein is CASTPAASHEQFF.